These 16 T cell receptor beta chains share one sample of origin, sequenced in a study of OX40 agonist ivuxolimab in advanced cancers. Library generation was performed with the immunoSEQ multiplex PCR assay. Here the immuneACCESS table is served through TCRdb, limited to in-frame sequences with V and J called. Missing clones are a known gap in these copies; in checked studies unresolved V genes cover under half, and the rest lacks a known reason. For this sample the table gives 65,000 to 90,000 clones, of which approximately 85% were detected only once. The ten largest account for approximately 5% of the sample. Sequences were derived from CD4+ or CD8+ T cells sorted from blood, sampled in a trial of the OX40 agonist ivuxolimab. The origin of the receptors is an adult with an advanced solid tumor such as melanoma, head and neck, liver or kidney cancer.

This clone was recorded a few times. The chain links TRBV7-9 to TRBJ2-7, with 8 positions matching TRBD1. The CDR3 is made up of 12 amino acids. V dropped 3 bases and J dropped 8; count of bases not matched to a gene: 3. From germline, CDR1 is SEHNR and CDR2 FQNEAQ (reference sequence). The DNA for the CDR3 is TGTGCCAGCAGCTTCGGACAGGGTAAGCAGTACTTC. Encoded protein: CASSFGQGKQYF. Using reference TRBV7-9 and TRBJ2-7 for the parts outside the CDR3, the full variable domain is DTGVSQNPRHKITKRGQNVTFRCDPISEHNRLYWYRQTLGQGPEFLTYFQNEAQLEKSRLLSDRFSAERPKGSFSTLEIQRTEQGDSAMYLCASSFGQGKQYFGPGTRLTVT.

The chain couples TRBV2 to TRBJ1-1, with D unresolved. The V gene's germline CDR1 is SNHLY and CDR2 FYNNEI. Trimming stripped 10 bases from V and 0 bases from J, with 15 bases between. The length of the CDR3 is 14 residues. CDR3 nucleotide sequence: TGTGCCACAAGGAAAGACATCATGAACACTGAAGCTTTCTTT. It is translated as CATRKDIMNTEAFF.

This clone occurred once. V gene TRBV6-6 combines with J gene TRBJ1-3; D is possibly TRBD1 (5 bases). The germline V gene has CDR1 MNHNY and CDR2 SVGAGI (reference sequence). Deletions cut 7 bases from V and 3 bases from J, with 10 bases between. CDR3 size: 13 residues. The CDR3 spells CASTGLRGNTIYF. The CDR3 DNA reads TGTGCCAGCACAGGGCTCCGTGGAAACACCATATATTTT.

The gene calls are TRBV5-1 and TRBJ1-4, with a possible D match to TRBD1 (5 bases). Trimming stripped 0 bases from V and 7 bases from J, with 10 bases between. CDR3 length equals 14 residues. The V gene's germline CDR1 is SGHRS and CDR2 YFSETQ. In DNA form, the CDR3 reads TGCGCCAGCAGCTTGGCTCAGGGCGTTGAAAAACTGTTTTTT. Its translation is CASSLAQGVEKLFF.

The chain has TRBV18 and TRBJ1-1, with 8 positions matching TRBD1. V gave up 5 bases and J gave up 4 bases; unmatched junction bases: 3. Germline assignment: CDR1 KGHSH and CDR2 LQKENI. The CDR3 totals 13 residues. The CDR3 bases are TGTGCCAGCTCAACAGGGGGGGCCACTGAAGCTTTCTTT. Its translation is CASSTGGATEAFF.

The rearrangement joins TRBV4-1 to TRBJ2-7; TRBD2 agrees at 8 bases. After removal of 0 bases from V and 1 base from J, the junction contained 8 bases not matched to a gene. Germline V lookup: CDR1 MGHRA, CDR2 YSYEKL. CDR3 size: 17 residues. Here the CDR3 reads CASSQDRSAGGSYEQYF. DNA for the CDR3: TGCGCCAGCAGCCAAGATCGGTCGGCGGGGGGATCCTACGAGCAGTACTTC.

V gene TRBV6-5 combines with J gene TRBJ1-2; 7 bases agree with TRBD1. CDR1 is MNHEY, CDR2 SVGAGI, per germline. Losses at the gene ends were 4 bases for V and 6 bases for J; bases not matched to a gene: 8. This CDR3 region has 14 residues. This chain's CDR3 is CASSSTGFDHGYTF. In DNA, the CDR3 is TGTGCCAGCAGTTCGACAGGGTTTGACCATGGCTACACCTTC.

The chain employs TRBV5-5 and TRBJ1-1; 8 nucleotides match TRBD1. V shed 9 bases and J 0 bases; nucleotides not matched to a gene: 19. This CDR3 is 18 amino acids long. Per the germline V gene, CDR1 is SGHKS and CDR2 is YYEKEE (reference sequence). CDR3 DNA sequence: TGTGCCACCACGGATAGGCAGGACAGGGCCCTCATGAACACTGAAGCTTTCTTT. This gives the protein CATTDRQDRALMNTEAFF.

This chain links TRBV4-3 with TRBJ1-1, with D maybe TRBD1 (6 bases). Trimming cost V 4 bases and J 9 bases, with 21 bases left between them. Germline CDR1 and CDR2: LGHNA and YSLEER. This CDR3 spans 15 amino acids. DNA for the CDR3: TGCGCCAGCAGCCTCCAGGCCCGCGCGGGGGGGCAAGCTTTCTTT. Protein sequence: CASSLQARAGGQAFF.

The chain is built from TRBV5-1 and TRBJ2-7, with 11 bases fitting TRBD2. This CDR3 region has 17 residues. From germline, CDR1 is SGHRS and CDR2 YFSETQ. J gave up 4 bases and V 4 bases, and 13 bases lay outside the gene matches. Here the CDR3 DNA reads TGCGCCAGCAGCCCCCAGCCGGCTAGCGGGGGGAATTACGAGCAGTACTTC. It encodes CASSPQPASGGNYEQYF.

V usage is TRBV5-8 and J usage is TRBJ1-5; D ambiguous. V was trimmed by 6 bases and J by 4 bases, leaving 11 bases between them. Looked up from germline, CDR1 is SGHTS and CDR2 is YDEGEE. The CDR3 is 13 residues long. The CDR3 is CASTLPPNQPQHF. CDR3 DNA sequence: TGTGCCAGCACCCTCCCCCCTAATCAGCCCCAGCATTTT.

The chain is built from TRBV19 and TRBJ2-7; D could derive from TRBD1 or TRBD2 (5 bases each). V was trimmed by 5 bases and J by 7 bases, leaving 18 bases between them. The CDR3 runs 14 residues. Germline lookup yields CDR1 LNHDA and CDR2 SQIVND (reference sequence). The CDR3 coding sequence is TGTGCCAGTAGTCTCACTGGGGGACCTGGAGAGCAGTACTTC. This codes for CASSLTGGPGEQYF.

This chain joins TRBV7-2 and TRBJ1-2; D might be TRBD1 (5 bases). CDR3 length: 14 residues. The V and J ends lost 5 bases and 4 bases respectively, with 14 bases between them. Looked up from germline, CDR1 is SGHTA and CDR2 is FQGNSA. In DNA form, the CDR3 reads TGTGCCAGCAGCCAGCGGGACGGTCTCTATGGCTACACCTTC. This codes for CASSQRDGLYGYTF.

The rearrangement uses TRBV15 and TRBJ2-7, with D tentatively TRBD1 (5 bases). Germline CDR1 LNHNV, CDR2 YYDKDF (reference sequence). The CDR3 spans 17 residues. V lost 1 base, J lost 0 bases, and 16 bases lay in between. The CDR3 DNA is TGTGCCACCAGCAGAGGGGGCGGCAGGACCTCCTCCTACGAGCAGTACTTC. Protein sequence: CATSRGGGRTSSYEQYF.

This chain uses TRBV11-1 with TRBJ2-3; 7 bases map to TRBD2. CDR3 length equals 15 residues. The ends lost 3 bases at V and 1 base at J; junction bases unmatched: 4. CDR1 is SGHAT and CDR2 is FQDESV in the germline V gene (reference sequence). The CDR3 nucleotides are TGTGCCAGCAGCTTTAGCGGGCCCGGCACAGATACGCAGTATTTT. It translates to CASSFSGPGTDTQYF. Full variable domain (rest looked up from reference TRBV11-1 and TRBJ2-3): EAEVAQSPRYKITEKSQAVAFWCDPISGHATLYWYRQILGQGPELLVQFQDESVVDDSQLPKDRFSAERLKGVDSTLKIQPAELGDSAMYLCASSFSGPGTDTQYFGPGTRLTVL.

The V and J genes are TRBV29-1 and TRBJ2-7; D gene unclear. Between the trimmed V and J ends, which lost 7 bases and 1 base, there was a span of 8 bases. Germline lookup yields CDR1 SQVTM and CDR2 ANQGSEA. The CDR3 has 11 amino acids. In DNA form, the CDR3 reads TGCAGCGCAGACAATTCCTACGAGCAGTACTTC. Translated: CSADNSYEQYF.